This entry is about one T cell receptor beta chain. Its antigen is not known. This CDR3 comprises 14 residues. Deletions cut 1 base from V and 6 bases from J, with 10 bases between. In TCRdb, the RT-PCR reads were re-called with MiXCR into one record per CDR3 protein. Of 20,000 to 25,000 distinct CDR3 sequences in the sample, 60% to 80% were seen once. These data are taken from a study of yellow fever vaccine responses in identical twins. Overall study results and limits: After vaccination, twins' T cell response reportedly seemed partly convergent, partly personalized.

This receptor was obtained from a woman between 18 and 29 years old who received the yellow fever vaccine. The chain links TRBV12-3 or TRBV12-4 to TRBJ1-5, with D maybe TRBD1 (6 bases). The sequenced sample was T cells from blood (PBMCs), unsorted or a sorted subset (not recorded which), obtained before or after yellow fever vaccination (not recorded which). CDR3 nucleotides: TGTGCCAGCAGTTTAGAACAGGGAAGTCAGCCCCAGCATTTT. Translation gives CASSLEQGSQPQHF.